What follows are 14 T cell receptor beta chains derived from one specimen sequenced in a study of blood T cell repertoires in COVID-19 (dated by TCRdb to 2018 to 2020). The library was produced with the immunoSEQ multiplex PCR assay. This immuneACCESS table, as held by TCRdb, lists in-frame sequences with V and J called but not all clones. Of the missing ones, under half trace to an unresolved V gene in checked studies; the others have no known cause. The sample table lists a few hundred thousand clones, 70% to 90% of them with a count of one. The leading ten clones occupy about 1.2% of the sample. Sequenced material: PBMCs or T cells enriched from blood (not recorded which). These receptors were obtained from a man aged 25 to 45 who had recovered from COVID-19.

The V call is TRBV6-2 or TRBV6-3, the J call TRBJ2-2; 7 bases fit TRBD2. This CDR3 comprises 15 residues. V lost 3 bases to trimming and J lost 5 bases; unmatched junction nucleotides: 6. Germline loops: CDR1 MNHEY, CDR2 SVGEGT. The CDR3, as DNA: TGTGCCAGCAGTTATGAGCGGGGAGCTACCGGGGAGCTGTTTTTT. Its translation: CASSYERGATGELFF.

The gene calls are TRBV9 and TRBJ2-3; 7 positions agree with TRBD2. CDR3 size: 15 residues. Looked up from germline, CDR1 is SGDLS and CDR2 is YYNGEE. Unmatched junction bases numbered 7, after V lost 0 bases and J lost 6 bases. The chain's CDR3 is CASSVEPDGRDTQYF. CDR3 bases: TGTGCCAGCAGCGTAGAGCCCGACGGGAGGGATACGCAGTATTTT.

This clone has just one count. The V and J genes are TRBV6-5 and TRBJ2-1, with TRBD1 matching 9 bases. CDR3 size: 16 residues. Germline CDR1 and CDR2: MNHEY and SVGAGI. V was pared by 0 bases and J by 5 bases, with 5 bases of the junction left unmatched. The CDR3 sequence: CASSYSRDRENNEQFF. Written as DNA, the CDR3 is TGTGCCAGCAGTTACTCCCGGGACAGGGAAAACAATGAGCAGTTCTTC.

This clone was seen more than once but under ten times. The genes are TRBV5-4 and TRBJ1-6; D unclear. V was shortened by 0 bases and J by 6 bases, with 10 bases between the two germline ends. Germline V gene sequence: CDR1 SGHNT, CDR2 YYREEE (reference sequence). The CDR3 runs to 15 residues. For the CDR3, the DNA is TGTGCCAGCAGCTTGGGAGCGGGCGGTAATTCACCCCTCCACTTT. Translation gives CASSLGAGGNSPLHF.

The chain combines TRBV9 with TRBJ1-2; D possibly corresponds to TRBD1 (5 bases). V gave up 0 bases and J gave up 7 bases, with 13 bases separating them. From germline, CDR1 is SGDLS and CDR2 YYNGEE. The CDR3 spans 14 residues. CDR3 amino acids: CASSVEGRAFGYTF. The CDR3 nucleotides read TGTGCCAGCAGCGTAGAGGGGAGGGCCTTTGGCTACACCTTC.

The chain has TRBV9 and TRBJ2-1; D not certain. In germline, CDR1 is SGDLS, CDR2 YYNGEE. This CDR3 spans 15 amino acids. The ends were cut back, 3 bases at V and 1 base at J, with 11 bases in the middle. The chain's CDR3 is CASSAAPRSYNEQFF. The DNA of the CDR3 is TGTGCCAGCAGCGCCGCTCCTAGGTCCTACAATGAGCAGTTCTTC. Filled out from reference TRBV9 and TRBJ2-1, the complete variable domain reads DSGVTQTPKHLITATGQRVTLRCSPRSGDLSVYWYQQSLDQGLQFLIQYYNGEERAKGNILERFSAQQFPDLHSELNLSSLELGDSALYFCASSAAPRSYNEQFFGPGTRLTVL.

J is TRBJ1-1 and V is TRBV7-2; 8 positions match TRBD1. Germline V gives CDR1 SGHTA, CDR2 FQGNSA. The CDR3 is 15 residues long. V dropped 2 bases and J dropped 5; count of bases not matched to a gene: 7. The chain's CDR3 is CASSLIGRGRTEAFF. CDR3 nucleotides: TGTGCCAGCAGCTTAATTGGCAGGGGGCGAACTGAAGCTTTCTTT.

This chain joins TRBV7-2 and TRBJ2-1; 8 bases match TRBD1. Germline V gene lookup returns CDR1 SGHTA and CDR2 FQGNSA. V dropped 0 bases and J dropped 7; count of bases not matched to a gene: 5. The CDR3 has 15 residues. The DNA of the CDR3 is TGTGCCAGCAGCTTAGCGAAGACAGGGGCGAATGAGCAGTTCTTC. It is translated as CASSLAKTGANEQFF.

The chain links TRBV30 to TRBJ2-1, with D unclear. In germline, CDR1 is GTSNPN, CDR2 SVGIG (reference sequence). The germline V and J ends were trimmed by 4 bases and 0 bases, with 7 bases remaining between them. The CDR3 runs to 13 residues. CDR3 sequence reads: CAWTVSSYNEQFF. The CDR3 DNA follows: TGTGCCTGGACAGTAAGCTCCTACAATGAGCAGTTCTTC. Full variable domain (outside the CDR3, taken from reference TRBV30 and TRBJ2-1): SQTIHQWPATLVQPVGSPLSLECTVEGTSNPNLYWYRQAAGRGLQLLFYSVGIGQISSEVPQNLSASRPQDRQFILSSKKLLLSDSGFYLCAWTVSSYNEQFFGPGTRLTVL.

The rearrangement links TRBV7-9 to TRBJ1-1, with D tentatively TRBD1 (6 bases). Trimming shortened V by 0 bases and J by 1 base, and 9 bases separated the two germline ends. Germline CDR1 reads SEHNR; CDR2 reads FQNEAQ (reference sequence). This CDR3 contains 15 residues. In DNA form, the CDR3 reads TGTGCCAGCAGCTTAGCGGGGGGGCAGAACACTGAAGCTTTCTTT. It encodes CASSLAGGQNTEAFF.

This chain connects TRBV4-3 to TRBJ1-5, with D perhaps matching TRBD1 (5 bases). The CDR3 extends over 16 amino acids. Trimming shortened V by 0 bases and J by 0 bases, and 9 bases separated the two germline ends. Per germline, CDR1 LGHNA and CDR2 YSLEER. The CDR3 DNA sequence: TGCGCCAGCAGCCAAGATCTCAGGGCTAGCAATCAGCCCCAGCATTTT. Its protein product is CASSQDLRASNQPQHF.

This clone was seen only once. This chain links TRBV11-2 with TRBJ2-7; a weak D match, TRBD1 (6 bases). The CDR3 totals 15 residues. Deletions cut 5 bases from V and 3 bases from J, with 17 bases between. Germline V lookup: CDR1 SGHAT, CDR2 FQNNGV. For the CDR3, the DNA is TGTGCCAGCAGCCAAACAGGGAGTGAGGGCTACGAGCAGTACTTC. Translation gives CASSQTGSEGYEQYF.

V gene TRBV7-6 combines with J gene TRBJ1-6; D is uncertain. Germline CDR1 reads SGHVS; CDR2 reads FNYEAQ. The CDR3 totals 15 residues. Trimming cost V 1 base and J 7 bases, with 11 bases left between them. The CDR3 DNA is TGTGCCAGCAGCTTAGATGACTCGAGGAATTCACCCCTCCACTTT. Translating gives CASSLDDSRNSPLHF.

CDR3: CASRRDRLNQPQHF. The CDR3 DNA reads TGTGCCAGTAGACGGGACAGGCTCAATCAGCCCCAGCATTTT. The chain carries TRBV19 and TRBJ1-5, with 8 bases matching TRBD1. CDR3 length equals 14 residues. V dropped 6 bases and J dropped 3; count of bases not matched to a gene: 4. Germline CDR1 reads LNHDA; CDR2 reads SQIVND (reference sequence).